This T cell receptor (beta chain) appears in the sequencing data of a study of blood T cell repertoires in COVID-19 (dated by TCRdb to 2019 to 2021). About the investigation overall: Samples covering the acute and convalescent phases of COVID-19 were provided by collaborators in the United States, Italy and Spain. Samples were obtained from the ongoing ImmuneRACE study (first 160 participants) and from over a thousand subjects provided by 6 global collaborators. The repertoires were released in a freely available public database meant as a resource for research on the immune response to SARS-CoV-2. The dataset comprised deeply sampled blood TCRbeta repertoires from subjects exposed to, actively infected with, or recovered from COVID-19. The material from the prospective study consisted of cDNA or gDNA derived from T cells, B-cell-depleted T cells, or PBMCs. A de-identified subject ID, COVID-19 status, age in years and sex were almost always included in the sample metadata. Where available, HLA class I and class II types were obtained from metadata supplied by the sample provider rather than from assay-based typing. Broader findings and caveats from the paper: How much clinical and demographic metadata was included differed by source and by participant, and the metadata was provided uncurated.

The immunoSEQ Assay, a bias-controlled multiplex PCR, was used to amplify TCRbeta CDR3 regions from genomic DNA. Turning to the authors' computational methods: The number of nucleated cells in each sample was estimated by amplification of reference gene primers within the assay. To quantify the absolute abundance of each unique TCRbeta CDR3 rearrangement, sequence reads were collapsed and filtered. For each sample, productive Simpson clonality was calculated by taking the square root of Simpson's diversity index across productive rearrangements. Sourced from immuneACCESS, this table was stored by TCRdb with only in-frame sequences that have V and J called. A share of the clones is absent; for the studies checked, an unresolved V gene accounts for under half, and the remainder has no known explanation. From that table come the V and J calls and clone size; the DNA was used to work out D and trimming. The sample includes around 81,000 clones, with under 85% observed a single time. Approximately 14% of the sample lies in the top ten.

Measured from the cysteine to the phenylalanine, the CDR3 is 16 residues long. Only the CDR3 part of the read is kept: 48 bases, read in frame from the first base. According to the germline V gene, CDR1 reads SGHRS and CDR2 reads YFSETQ. V loses 3 bases at its end and J loses 3 bases; junction bases beyond the gene matches: 9. The collaborating institutions used their own protocols to collect whole blood in K2EDTA tubes. For TCRbeta analysis, collaborators shipped samples as frozen whole blood, isolated PBMCs, or DNA extracted from either of those sample types. On this clone: Its antigen is still unknown. No per-base quality is available; no much larger clone lies one base away.

The TCR originated in a human donor in a cohort sampled during active COVID-19. This sequence uses TRBV5-1 and TRBJ2-7, and TRBD2 aligns with 10 junction nucleotides. Sample: peripheral blood. The DNA reads TGCGCCAGCAGCTCCTATAGCGGGGGGCAATTCTACGAGCAGTACTTC. This encodes CASSSYSGGQFYEQYF.